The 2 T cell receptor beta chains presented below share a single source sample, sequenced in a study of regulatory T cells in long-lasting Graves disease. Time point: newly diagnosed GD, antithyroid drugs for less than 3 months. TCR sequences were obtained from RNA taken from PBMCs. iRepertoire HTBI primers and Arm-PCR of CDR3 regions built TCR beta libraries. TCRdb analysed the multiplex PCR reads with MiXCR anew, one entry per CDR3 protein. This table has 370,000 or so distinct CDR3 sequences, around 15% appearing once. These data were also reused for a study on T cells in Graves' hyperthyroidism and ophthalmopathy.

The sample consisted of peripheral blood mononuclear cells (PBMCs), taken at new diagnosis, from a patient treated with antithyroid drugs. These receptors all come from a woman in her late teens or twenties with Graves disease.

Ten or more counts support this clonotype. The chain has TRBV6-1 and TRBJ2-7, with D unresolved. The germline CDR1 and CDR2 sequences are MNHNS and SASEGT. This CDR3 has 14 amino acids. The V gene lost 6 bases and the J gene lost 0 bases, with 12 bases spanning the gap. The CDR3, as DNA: TGTGCCAGCAGAACGGCCGATAGCTCCTACGAGCAGTACTTC. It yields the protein CASRTADSSYEQYF.

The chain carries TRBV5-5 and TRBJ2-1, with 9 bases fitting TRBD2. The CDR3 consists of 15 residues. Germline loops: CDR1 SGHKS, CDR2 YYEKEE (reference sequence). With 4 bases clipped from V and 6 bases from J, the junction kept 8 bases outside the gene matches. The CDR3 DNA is TGTGCCAGCAGCCCGGCCGGGACTAGCAGCAATGAGCAGTTCTTC. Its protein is CASSPAGTSSNEQFF. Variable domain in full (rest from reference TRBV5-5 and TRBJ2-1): DAGVTQSPTHLIKTRGQQVTLRCSPISGHKSVSWYQQVLGQGPQFIFQYYEKEERGRGNFPDRFSARQFPNYSSELNVNALLLGDSALYLCASSPAGTSSNEQFFGPGTRLTVL.